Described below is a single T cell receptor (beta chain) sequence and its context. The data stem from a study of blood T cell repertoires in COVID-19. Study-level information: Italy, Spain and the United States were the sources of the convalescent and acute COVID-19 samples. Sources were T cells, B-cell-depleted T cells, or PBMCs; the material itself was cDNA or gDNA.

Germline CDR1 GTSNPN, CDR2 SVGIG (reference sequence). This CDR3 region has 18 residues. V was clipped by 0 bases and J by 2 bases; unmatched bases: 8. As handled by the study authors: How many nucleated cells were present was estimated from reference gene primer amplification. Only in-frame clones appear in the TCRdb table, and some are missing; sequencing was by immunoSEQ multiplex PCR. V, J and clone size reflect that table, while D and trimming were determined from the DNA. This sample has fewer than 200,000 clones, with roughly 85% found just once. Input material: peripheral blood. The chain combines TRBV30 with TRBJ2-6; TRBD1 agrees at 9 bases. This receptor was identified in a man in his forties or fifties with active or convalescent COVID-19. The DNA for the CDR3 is TGTGCCTGGAGTGTACGGGACAGGGCGCTGACTGGGGCCAACGTCCTGACTTTC. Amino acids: CAWSVRDRALTGANVLTF.